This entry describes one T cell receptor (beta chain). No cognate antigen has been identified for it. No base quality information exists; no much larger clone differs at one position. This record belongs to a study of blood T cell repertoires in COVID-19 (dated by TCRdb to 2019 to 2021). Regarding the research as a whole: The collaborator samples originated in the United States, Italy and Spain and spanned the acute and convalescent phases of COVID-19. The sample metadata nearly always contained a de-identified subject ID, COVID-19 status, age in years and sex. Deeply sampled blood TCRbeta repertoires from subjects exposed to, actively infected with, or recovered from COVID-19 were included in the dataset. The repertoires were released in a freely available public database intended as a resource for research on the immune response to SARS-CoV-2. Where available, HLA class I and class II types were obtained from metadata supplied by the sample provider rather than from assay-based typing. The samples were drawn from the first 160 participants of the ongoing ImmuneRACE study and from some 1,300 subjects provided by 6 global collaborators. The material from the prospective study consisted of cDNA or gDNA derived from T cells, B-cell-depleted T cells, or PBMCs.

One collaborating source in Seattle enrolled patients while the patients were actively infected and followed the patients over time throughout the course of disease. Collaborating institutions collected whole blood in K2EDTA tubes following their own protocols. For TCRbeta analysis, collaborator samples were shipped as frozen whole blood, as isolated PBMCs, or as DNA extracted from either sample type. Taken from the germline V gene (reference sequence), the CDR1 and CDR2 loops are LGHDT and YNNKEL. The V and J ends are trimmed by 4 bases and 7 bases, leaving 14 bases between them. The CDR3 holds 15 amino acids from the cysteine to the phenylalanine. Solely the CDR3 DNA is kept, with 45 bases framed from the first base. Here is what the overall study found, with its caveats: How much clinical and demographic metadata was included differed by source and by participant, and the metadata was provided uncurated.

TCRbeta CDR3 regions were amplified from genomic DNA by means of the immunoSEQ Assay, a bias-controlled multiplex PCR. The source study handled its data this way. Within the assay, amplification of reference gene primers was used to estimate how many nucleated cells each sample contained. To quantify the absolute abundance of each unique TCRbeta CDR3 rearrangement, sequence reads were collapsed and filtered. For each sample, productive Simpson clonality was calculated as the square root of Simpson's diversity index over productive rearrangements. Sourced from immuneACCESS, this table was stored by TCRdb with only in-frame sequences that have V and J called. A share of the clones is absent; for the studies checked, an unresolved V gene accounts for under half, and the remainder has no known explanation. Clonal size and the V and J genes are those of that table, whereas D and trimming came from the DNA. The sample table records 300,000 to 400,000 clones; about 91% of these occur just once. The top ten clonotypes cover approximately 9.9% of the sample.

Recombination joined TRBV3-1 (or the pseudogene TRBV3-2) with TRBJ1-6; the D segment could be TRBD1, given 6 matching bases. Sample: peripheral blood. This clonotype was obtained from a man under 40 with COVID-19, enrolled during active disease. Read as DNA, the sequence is TGTGCCAGCAGCCCCCAGGGGAAGGGCAATTCACCCCTCCACTTT. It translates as CASSPQGKGNSPLHF.